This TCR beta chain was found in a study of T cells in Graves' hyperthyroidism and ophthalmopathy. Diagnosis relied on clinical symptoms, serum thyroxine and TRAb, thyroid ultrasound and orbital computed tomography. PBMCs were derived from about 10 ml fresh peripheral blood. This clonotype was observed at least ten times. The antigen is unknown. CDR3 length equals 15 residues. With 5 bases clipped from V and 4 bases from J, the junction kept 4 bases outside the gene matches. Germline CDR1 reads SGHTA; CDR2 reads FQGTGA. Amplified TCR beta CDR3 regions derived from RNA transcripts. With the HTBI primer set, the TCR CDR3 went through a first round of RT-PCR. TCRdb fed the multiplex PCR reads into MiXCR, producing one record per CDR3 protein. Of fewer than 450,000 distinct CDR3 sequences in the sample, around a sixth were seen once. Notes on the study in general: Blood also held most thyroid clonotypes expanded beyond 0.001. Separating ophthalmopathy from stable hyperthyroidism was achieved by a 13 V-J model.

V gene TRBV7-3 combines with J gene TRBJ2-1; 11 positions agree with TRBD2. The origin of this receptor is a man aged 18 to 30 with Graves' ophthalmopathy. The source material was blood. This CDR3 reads CASSPGTSGYNEQFF. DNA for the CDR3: TGTGCCAGCAGCCCCGGGACTAGCGGATACAATGAGCAGTTCTTC.